This passage covers 15 T cell receptor beta chains from one sample sequenced in a study of blood T cell repertoires in COVID-19. The protocol was immunoSEQ multiplex PCR, while the TCRdb copy is restricted to in-frame clones and leaves out a portion. The table lists just under 90,000 clones, over 90% of them singletons. Sequencing used peripheral blood. The receptors come from a man between 60 and 75 years old with acute or convalescent COVID-19.

This chain uses TRBV11-2 with TRBJ2-1; 10 bases match TRBD2. Germline V gene lookup returns CDR1 SGHAT and CDR2 FQNNGV. V was pared by 0 bases and J by 6 bases, with 14 bases of the junction left unmatched. The CDR3 is 19 residues long. CDR3 sequence reads: CASSLDRLSSGGRSNEQFF. The CDR3, as DNA: TGTGCCAGCAGCTTAGATCGGTTGTCTAGCGGGGGACGATCCAATGAGCAGTTCTTC.

This clone appeared a single time. The CDR3 protein is CASSRTSGAYEQYF. The CDR3 DNA reads TGTGCCAGCAGTCGGACTAGCGGGGCCTACGAGCAGTACTTC. The chain recombines TRBV28 with TRBJ2-7, with TRBD2 matching 12 bases. V was pared by 5 bases and J by 2 bases, with 1 base of the junction left unmatched. Germline CDR1 and CDR2: MDHEN and SYDVKM. The length of the CDR3 is 14 residues.

The V gene is TRBV7-9, the J gene TRBJ1-5; unclear D gene. This CDR3 comprises 15 residues. Per germline, CDR1 SEHNR and CDR2 FQNEAQ (reference sequence). V lost 7 bases and J lost 4, with 17 bases in between. This chain's CDR3 is CASIWRAGTNQPQHF. The CDR3 DNA reads TGTGCCAGCATCTGGCGCGCAGGAACTAATCAGCCCCAGCATTTT. Complete variable domain (other parts from reference TRBV7-9 and TRBJ1-5): DTGVSQNPRHKITKRGQNVTFRCDPISEHNRLYWYRQTLGQGPEFLTYFQNEAQLEKSRLLSDRFSAERPKGSFSTLEIQRTEQGDSAMYLCASIWRAGTNQPQHFGDGTRLSIL.

The chain couples TRBV9 to TRBJ2-2, with D possibly being TRBD1 (6 bases). Trimming took off 2 bases at V and 5 bases at J, with 7 bases between the two ends. Germline CDR1 SGDLS, CDR2 YYNGEE. The CDR3 runs 13 residues. CDR3 amino acids: CASSVGQTGELFF. The CDR3 DNA reads as TGTGCCAGCAGCGTCGGACAGACCGGGGAGCTGTTTTTT. Combining the CDR3 with reference TRBV9 and TRBJ2-2 gives the whole variable domain DSGVTQTPKHLITATGQRVTLRCSPRSGDLSVYWYQQSLDQGLQFLIQYYNGEERAKGNILERFSAQQFPDLHSELNLSSLELGDSALYFCASSVGQTGELFFGEGSRLTVL.

The genes are TRBV4-3 and TRBJ2-7, with 8 bases aligning to TRBD2. V lost 0 bases to trimming and J lost 1 base; unmatched junction nucleotides: 8. This CDR3 spans 17 amino acids. Germline values: CDR1 LGHNA, CDR2 YSLEER. The CDR3: CASSQDLRREVSYEQYF. CDR3 nucleotide sequence: TGCGCCAGCAGCCAAGATCTACGGCGGGAGGTATCCTACGAGCAGTACTTC.

The chain is built from TRBV6-6 and TRBJ1-6; 9 nucleotides line up with TRBD1. Unmatched junction bases numbered 4, after V lost 8 bases and J lost 2 bases. This CDR3 has 15 amino acids. CDR1 and CDR2 (germline): MNHNY, SVGAGI (reference sequence). The CDR3 spells CASLGDRAYNSPLHF. CDR3 nucleotides: TGTGCCAGCCTAGGGGACAGGGCCTATAATTCACCCCTCCACTTT.

The count of this clone is one. The chain links TRBV30 to TRBJ1-1, with 12 bases aligning to TRBD1. Germline CDR1 GTSNPN, CDR2 SVGIG (reference sequence). This CDR3 is built from 13 residues. After removal of 4 bases from V and 11 bases from J, the junction contained 8 bases not matched to a gene. CDR3 sequence (DNA): TGTGCCTGGAACCTGGGACAGGGGGCGCGTGCTTTCTTT. Its translation: CAWNLGQGARAFF.

This chain uses TRBV5-5 with TRBJ1-5; perhaps TRBD1 as D (5 bases). Germline CDR1 is SGHKS and CDR2 is YYEKEE (reference sequence). Trimming left V 4 bases short and J 3 bases short, with 20 bases between. The CDR3 is 17 amino acids. As DNA, the CDR3 is TGTGCCAGCAGCCCCTGGGGCGACCCGGCGCCCAATCAGCCCCAGCATTTT. It codes for CASSPWGDPAPNQPQHF.

The V gene is TRBV5-5, the J gene TRBJ2-3; 13 bases agree with TRBD2. The length of the CDR3 is 19 residues. V lost 1 base, J lost 2 bases, and 10 bases stayed unmatched. In germline, CDR1 is SGHKS, CDR2 YYEKEE (reference sequence). CDR3 nucleotide sequence: TGTGCCAGCAGCTTGAAACAACTAGCGGGAGGGGCAGACACAGATACGCAGTATTTT. Protein: CASSLKQLAGGADTDTQYF.

This clone appeared a single time. The chain is built from TRBV10-3 and TRBJ1-5; TRBD1 agrees at 8 bases. The germline gives CDR1 ENHRY, CDR2 SYGVKD. The CDR3 contains 13 residues. With V trimmed by 10 bases and J by 2 bases, 4 bases remained unmatched. The CDR3 nucleotides read TGTGCCACCCAGGGGGCCGGCAATCAGCCCCAGCATTTT. Amino acids: CATQGAGNQPQHF.

The chain combines TRBV7-9 with TRBJ2-4; 7 nucleotides agree with TRBD1. In germline, CDR1 is SEHNR, CDR2 FQNEAQ (reference sequence). The CDR3 has 17 amino acids. V lost 4 bases to trimming and J lost 0 bases; unmatched junction nucleotides: 9. The CDR3 is CASSWKGATVAKNIQYF. The CDR3 DNA follows: TGTGCCAGCAGCTGGAAGGGGGCAACCGTAGCCAAAAACATTCAGTACTTC.

This rearrangement joins TRBV19 to TRBJ2-3, with D perhaps matching TRBD2 (5 bases). Trimming took off 6 bases at V and 0 bases at J, with 7 bases between the two ends. This CDR3 comprises 13 residues. CDR1 and CDR2 from the germline V gene are LNHDA and SQIVND (reference sequence). The CDR3 sequence is CASRGESTDTQYF. For the CDR3, the DNA is TGTGCCAGTAGGGGAGAGAGCACAGATACGCAGTATTTT.

V and J are TRBV19 and TRBJ1-4; 7 positions agree with TRBD1. This CDR3 comprises 15 residues. V was pared by 1 base and J by 7 bases, with 6 bases of the junction left unmatched. Germline CDR1 reads LNHDA; CDR2 reads SQIVND (reference sequence). The CDR3 protein is CASSIGGGGVEKLFF. Written as DNA, the CDR3 is TGTGCCAGTAGTATAGGTGGAGGGGGCGTTGAAAAACTGTTTTTT.

The chain recombines TRBV7-3 with TRBJ1-6, with 8 nucleotides matching TRBD1. Germline loops: CDR1 SGHTA, CDR2 FQGTGA. The V and J ends lost 0 bases and 9 bases, in that order; junction bases with no gene match: 4. The CDR3 contains 15 residues. The CDR3 region is CASSLTTGALSPLHF. The CDR3, as DNA: TGTGCCAGCAGCTTAACGACAGGGGCCCTTTCACCCCTCCACTTT.

The rearrangement links TRBV19 to TRBJ1-4; possible D gene TRBD1, 5 bases. Trimming took 6 bases from V and 3 from J, leaving 14 bases between them. The germline V gene has CDR1 LNHDA and CDR2 SQIVND (reference sequence). The length of the CDR3 is 15 residues. In DNA form, the CDR3 reads TGTGCCAGTAGGAGCACAGGTATACCTAATGAAAAACTGTTTTTT. Its translation: CASRSTGIPNEKLFF.